The rows below give T cell receptor beta chains drawn from one sample of a study of beta chain features in type 1 diabetes. Assay used: immunoSEQ multiplex PCR; TCRdb lists only in-frame clones, some missing. The table has about 330,000 clones, 9.5% to 12% seen once; the top ten hold 0.015%. The sample was naive CD4+ T cells from blood. The receptors derive from a woman in her twenties or thirties in good health. Both conserved end residues are part of each CDR3.

v_gene	j_gene	CDR3aa
TRBV7-9	TRBJ2-5	CASSPSVNQETQYF
TRBV28	TRBJ2-1	CASIDGTSRFYNEQFF
TRBV7-6	TRBJ2-5	CASTLTGPGETQYF
TRBV19	TRBJ2-1	CASSIGGVEQFF
TRBV19	TRBJ2-1	CASTSRGGGKSYNEQFF
TRBV15	TRBJ2-3	CATSRGAGGQDTQYF
TRBV5-1	TRBJ2-7	CASSLGQGVPYEQYF
TRBV30	TRBJ2-6	CAWTIRTGSGANVLTF
TRBV18	TRBJ2-1	CASSPRLAEDNEQFF
TRBV7-2	TRBJ2-1	CASSLGLAGVNEQFF
TRBV6-1	TRBJ2-3	CASSPSGAPTDTQYF
TRBV29-1	TRBJ2-3	CSVGSGTGGFTSTDTQYF
TRBV5-5	TRBJ2-3	CASSFLPGGPDTQYF
TRBV7-3	TRBJ1-2	CASSLRPENRF
TRBV25-1	TRBJ1-1	CASSELGQGPTEAFF
TRBV18	TRBJ2-1	CASSSGLYNEQFF
TRBV19	TRBJ2-6	CASSIQGFRSGANVLTF
TRBV5-1	TRBJ2-1	CASIPGQGAYNEQFF
TRBV28	TRBJ1-1	CASSSYGTEAFF
TRBV30	TRBJ2-7	CAGDGRLGYEQYF
TRBV18	TRBJ1-1	CASSPSSGQFNTEAFF
TRBV27	TRBJ2-5	CASSIGGWETQYF
TRBV27	TRBJ2-7	CATSLRTGGGYEQYF
TRBV5-4	TRBJ1-5	CASSLYGGNQPQHF
TRBV29-1	TRBJ2-3	CSVSGHSSTDTQYF
TRBV7-2	TRBJ2-5	CASSLGGTSGPYQETQYF
TRBV4-2	TRBJ2-2	CASSQVWGDTGELFF
TRBV4-2	TRBJ2-3	CASSTRDRRDTQYF
TRBV7-9	TRBJ2-3	CASSSRDRGADTQYF
TRBV7-2	TRBJ2-7	CASSRGQPTNYEQYF
TRBV27	TRBJ1-2	CASSYRGYEGYTF
TRBV7-7	TRBJ2-5	CASSLTGKETQYF
TRBV30	TRBJ2-7	CAWRLAGGSGEQYF
TRBV16	TRBJ2-7	CASTQRGSVSYEQYF
TRBV30	TRBJ1-1	CAWTGQGIRAEAFF
TRBV7-9	TRBJ2-5	CASSPRGRGSETQYF
TRBV5-4	TRBJ2-5	CASSLAGTGKETQYF
TRBV9	TRBJ2-1	CASSGTSGYNEQFF
TRBV7-6	TRBJ2-2	CASSSRTGVPGELFF
TRBV27	TRBJ2-1	CASGPWRGPYNEQFF
TRBV5-1	TRBJ2-6	CASSLDMAGANVLTF
TRBV5-1	TRBJ2-1	CASSLIVGGEQFF
TRBV7-2	TRBJ2-7	CASSLGQEREQYF
TRBV18	TRBJ2-1	CASSPTEAAFDDNEQFF
TRBV6-5	TRBJ1-2	CASSYGIFYGYTF
TRBV4-1	TRBJ2-5	CASSQDRPEGAQYF
TRBV11-1	TRBJ2-3	CASSLEWAPDTQYF
TRBV19	TRBJ2-1	CARNLQGRPYNEQFF
TRBV9	TRBJ2-1	CASSARTSSSSYNEQFF
TRBV10-3	TRBJ2-1	CAISESMVAVSSYNEQFF
TRBV9	TRBJ2-2	CASSVEAGRTGELFF
TRBV5-1	TRBJ2-2	CASSRLTSGTPGELFF
TRBV29-1	TRBJ2-2	CSVGLSIWGGASAGELFF